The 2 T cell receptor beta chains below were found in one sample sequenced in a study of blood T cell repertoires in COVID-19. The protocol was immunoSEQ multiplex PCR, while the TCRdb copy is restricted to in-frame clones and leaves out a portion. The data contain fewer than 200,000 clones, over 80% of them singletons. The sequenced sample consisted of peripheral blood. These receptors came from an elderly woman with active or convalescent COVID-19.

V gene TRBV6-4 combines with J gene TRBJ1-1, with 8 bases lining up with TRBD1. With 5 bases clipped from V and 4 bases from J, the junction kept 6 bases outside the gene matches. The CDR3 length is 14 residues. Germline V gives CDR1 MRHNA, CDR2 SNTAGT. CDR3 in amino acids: CASSSTGGGTEAFF. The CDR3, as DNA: TGTGCCAGCAGTTCCACAGGGGGGGGCACTGAAGCTTTCTTT.

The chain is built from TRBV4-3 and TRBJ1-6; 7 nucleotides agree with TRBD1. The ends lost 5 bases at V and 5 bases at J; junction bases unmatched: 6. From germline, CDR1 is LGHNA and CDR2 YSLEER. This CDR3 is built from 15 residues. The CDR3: CASSFRDSDNSPLHF. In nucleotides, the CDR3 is TGCGCCAGCAGCTTCCGGGACAGCGATAATTCACCCCTCCACTTT.